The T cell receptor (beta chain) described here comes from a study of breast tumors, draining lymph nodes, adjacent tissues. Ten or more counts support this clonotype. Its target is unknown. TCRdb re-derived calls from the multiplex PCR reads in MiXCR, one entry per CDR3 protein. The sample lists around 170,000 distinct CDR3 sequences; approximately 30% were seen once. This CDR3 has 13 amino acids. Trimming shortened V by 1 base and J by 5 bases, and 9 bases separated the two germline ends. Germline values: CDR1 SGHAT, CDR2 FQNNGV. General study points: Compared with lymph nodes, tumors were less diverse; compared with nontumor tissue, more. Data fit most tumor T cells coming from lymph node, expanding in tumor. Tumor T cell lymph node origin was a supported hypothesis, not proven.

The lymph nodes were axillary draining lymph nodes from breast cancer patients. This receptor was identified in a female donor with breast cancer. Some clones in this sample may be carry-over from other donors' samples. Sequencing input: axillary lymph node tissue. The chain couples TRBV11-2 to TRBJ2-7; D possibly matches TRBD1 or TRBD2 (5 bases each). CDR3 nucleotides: TGTGCCAGCAGCTTAGCGGGGCCCAACGAGCAGTACTTC. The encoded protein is CASSLAGPNEQYF. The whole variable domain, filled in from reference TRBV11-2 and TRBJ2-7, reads EAGVAQSPRYKIIEKRQSVAFWCNPISGHATLYWYQQILGQGPKLLIQFQNNGVVDDSQLPKDRFSAERLKGVDSTLKIQPAKLEDSAVYLCASSLAGPNEQYFGPGTRLTVT.